The rows below give T cell receptor beta chains drawn from one sample of a study of blood T cells in healthy people across ages. Via MiXCR, TCRdb re-called the 5' RACE reads, giving one row per CDR3 protein. The data show about 900,000 distinct CDR3 sequences, about 48% seen once. Source material: blood. The receptors were sampled from a young man in good health. Each CDR3 is given with its conserved first and last residue. A D gene is named only where the DNA matches it firmly. Not all rows give a size; the values are once, few, many and, for expanded clones, a class.

abundance | j_gene | v_gene | d_gene | CDR3aa | CDR3nt
few | TRBJ2-1 | TRBV2 | TRBD1 | CASSVGGQQFF | TGTGCCAGCAGTGTAGGGGGCCAGCAGTTCTTC
. | TRBJ2-3 | TRBV11-3 | . | CASSSSGGTSTDTQYF | TGTGCCAGCAGCTCGAGTGGGGGTACGTCCACAGATACGCAGTATTTT
. | TRBJ1-1 | TRBV3-1 | TRBD1 | CASSQTGGIEAFF | TGTGCCAGCAGCCAGACAGGGGGAATTGAAGCTTTCTTT
. | TRBJ2-2 | TRBV7-2 | TRBD1 | CASSFGGQGAIGELFF | TGTGCCAGCAGCTTTGGGGGCCAGGGGGCGATCGGGGAGCTGTTTTTT
. | TRBJ2-7 | TRBV6-6 | . | CASTGLHEQYF | TGTGCCAGCACCGGACTTCACGAGCAGTACTTC
. | TRBJ1-4 | TRBV20-1 | . | CSARKNQATNEKLFF | TGCAGTGCTAGAAAAAACCAGGCAACTAATGAAAAACTGTTTTTT
few | TRBJ2-4 | TRBV29-1 | TRBD1 | CSVTGTGGAWDIQYF | TGCAGCGTGACCGGGACAGGGGGCGCCTGGGACATTCAGTACTTC
few | TRBJ2-7 | TRBV4-1 | . | CASSQERVTGVEQYF | TGCGCCAGCAGCCAAGAACGGGTTACTGGGGTCGAGCAGTACTTC
. | TRBJ2-3 | TRBV6-5 | . | CASSYSAPGFGTDTQYF | TGTGCCAGCAGTTACTCTGCCCCAGGGTTTGGCACAGATACGCAGTATTTT
few | TRBJ2-7 | TRBV2 | . | CASSERVQGSYNEQYF | TGTGCCAGCAGTGAAAGGGTACAGGGCTCCTACAATGAGCAGTACTTC
. | TRBJ1-2 | TRBV12-3/TRBV12-4 | TRBD1 | CASSPDRGYGCTF | TGTGCCAGCAGTCCGGACAGGGGCTATGGCTGCACCTTC
. | TRBJ1-5 | TRBV28 | . | CASPVNQPQHF | TGTGCCAGCCCCGTCAATCAGCCCCAGCATTTT
few | TRBJ2-5 | TRBV20-1 | . | CSAGGRGAHQVETQYF | TGCAGTGCTGGGGGAAGGGGGGCCCACCAAGTAGAGACCCAGTACTTC
. | TRBJ1-1 | TRBV27 | . | CASSDYRAAFF | TGTGCCAGCAGTGATTACAGGGCCGCTTTCTTT
. | TRBJ2-7 | TRBV12-3/TRBV12-4 | . | CASSLLAGMDEQYF | TGTGCCAGCAGTTTATTGGCAGGGATGGACGAGCAGTACTTC
. | TRBJ2-1 | TRBV27 | TRBD2 | CASMGGIAYNEQFF | TGTGCCAGTATGGGGGGGATCGCCTACAATGAGCAGTTCTTC
. | TRBJ1-2 | TRBV10-3 | . | CATTRPNYGYTF | TGTGCCACCACCCGGCCTAACTATGGCTACACCTTC
. | TRBJ1-2 | TRBV3-1 | TRBD1 | CASSQPGQGSGYTF | TGTGCCAGCAGCCAACCGGGACAGGGCTCTGGCTACACCTTC
. | TRBJ2-7 | TRBV4-1 | . | CASSRGQLWAYEQYF | TGCGCCAGCAGCCGTGGACAGCTCTGGGCCTACGAGCAGTACTTC
. | TRBJ1-5 | TRBV7-2 | TRBD1 | CASSFTGESNQPQHF | TGTGCCAGCAGCTTCACAGGGGAGTCCAATCAGCCCCAGCATTTT
. | TRBJ1-1 | TRBV6-5 | TRBD1 | CASRLRGDTEAFF | TGTGCCAGCAGGCTCAGGGGGGACACTGAAGCTTTCTTT
. | TRBJ2-5 | TRBV6-6 | TRBD2 | CASSYTGGLETQYF | TGTGCCAGCAGTTACACGGGGGGTTTGGAGACCCAGTACTTC
. | TRBJ2-3 | TRBV27 | TRBD2 | CASSPYGLGGGGSDTQYF | TGTGCCAGCAGTCCGTACGGGCTAGGTGGCGGGGGGTCAGATACGCAGTATTTT
. | TRBJ2-7 | TRBV18 | TRBD1 | CASSLTRQGENYEQYF | TGTGCCAGCTCACTTACCCGACAGGGGGAAAACTACGAGCAGTACTTC
few | TRBJ2-5 | TRBV7-2 | . | CASSRIGYEQYF | TGTGCCAGCAGCCGCATTGGGTATGAGCAGTACTTC
few | TRBJ2-7 | TRBV2 | . | CASRTDSTSYEQYF | TGTGCCAGCAGAACCGACAGCACCTCCTACGAGCAGTACTTC
few | TRBJ2-1 | TRBV28 | . | CASSFYENNEQFF | TGTGCCAGCAGTTTCTACGAGAACAATGAGCAGTTCTTC
few | TRBJ1-1 | TRBV29-1 | . | CSVRGEMNTEAFF | TGCAGCGTGAGGGGGGAGATGAACACTGAAGCTTTCTTT
few | TRBJ2-3 | TRBV27 | . | CASSLLFLRTDTQYF | TGTGCCAGCAGTTTATTGTTCCTTCGCACAGATACGCAGTATTTT
. | TRBJ1-4 | TRBV5-1 | . | CAGSLSEGHEKLFF | TGCGCCGGCAGCTTGAGCGAAGGCCATGAAAAACTGTTTTTT
. | TRBJ2-7 | TRBV30 | TRBD2 | CAWSLRGAWEQYF | TGTGCCTGGAGTCTGCGGGGGGCCTGGGAGCAGTACTTC
many | TRBJ2-3 | TRBV4-2 | TRBD2 | CASSQDRGGGATDTQYF | TGTGCCAGCAGCCAAGATAGGGGCGGGGGGGCAACAGATACGCAGTATTTT
many | TRBJ2-7 | TRBV5-1 | . | CASSLDRAYEQYF | TGCGCCAGCAGCTTGGACAGGGCCTACGAGCAGTACTTC
. | TRBJ2-1 | TRBV29-1 | . | CSGYRDNEQFF | TGCAGCGGGTACAGGGACAATGAGCAGTTCTTC
. | TRBJ2-5 | TRBV7-2 | TRBD1 | CASSVTGVRETQYF | TGTGCCAGCAGCGTGACAGGGGTCCGGGAGACCCAGTACTTC
few | TRBJ2-1 | TRBV4-1 | . | CASSQLATIRNEQFF | TGCGCCAGCAGCCAACTAGCGACTATACGGAATGAGCAGTTCTTC
. | TRBJ2-1 | TRBV28 | . | CASSHRDAGYNEQFF | TGTGCCAGCAGTCACCGGGACGCCGGCTACAATGAGCAGTTCTTC
few | TRBJ2-1 | TRBV12-3/TRBV12-4 | . | CASTWTVKGDNEQFF | TGTGCCAGCACCTGGACAGTCAAGGGGGACAATGAGCAGTTCTTC
. | TRBJ1-1 | TRBV6-5 | TRBD1 | CATPVRGRPRAEAFF | TGTGCCACCCCGGTAAGGGGGCGACCCAGGGCTGAAGCTTTCTTT
. | TRBJ2-7 | TRBV27 | . | CASSPFEGSYEQYF | TGTGCCAGCAGTCCCTTCGAGGGCTCCTACGAGCAGTACTTC
. | TRBJ1-1 | TRBV2 | TRBD1 | CASRGDSGALNTEAFF | TGTGCCAGCAGGGGGGACAGTGGGGCCCTGAACACTGAAGCTTTCTTT
. | TRBJ1-5 | TRBV6-6 | . | CASTLQGFQHF | TGTGCCAGCACTCTACAGGGTTTCCAGCATTTT
few | TRBJ2-6 | TRBV10-3 | . | CAISRDGNSGANVLTF | TGTGCCATCAGCCGGGACGGAAACTCTGGGGCCAACGTCCTGACTTTC
. | TRBJ1-2 | TRBV30 | . | CAWSVNRKGGYTF | TGTGCCTGGAGTGTCAATAGGAAAGGCGGCTACACCTTC